The 7 T cell receptor beta chains below all came from one sample that was sequenced in a study of OX40 agonist ivuxolimab in advanced cancers. The method was immunoSEQ multiplex PCR; TCRdb's version includes in-frame clones alone and lacks a portion of them. The sample contains approximately 69,000 clones, just under 85% of which appear only once. The sample here was CD4+ or CD8+ T cells sorted from blood, taken in a trial of the OX40 agonist ivuxolimab. These receptors were taken from an adult with an advanced solid tumor such as melanoma, head and neck, liver or kidney cancer.

This chain links TRBV10-3 with TRBJ2-1; 13 positions agree with TRBD2. Germline-derived CDR1 and CDR2 are ENHRY and SYGVKD. With 6 bases clipped from V and 6 bases from J, the junction kept 5 bases outside the gene matches. This CDR3 is built from 15 residues. CDR3 sequence (DNA): TGTGCCATCAGACTAGCGGGAGGGCCAGGCAATGAGCAGTTCTTC. Translation gives CAIRLAGGPGNEQFF.

This clone has a handful of counts. The chain carries TRBV30 and TRBJ2-7; no firm D call. Deletions cut 4 bases from V and 6 bases from J, with 13 bases between. This CDR3 contains 12 residues. Germline loops: CDR1 GTSNPN, CDR2 SVGIG (reference sequence). CDR3 DNA: TGTGCCTGGAAAGGCCGTTCCGTCGAGCAGTACTTC. The encoded protein is CAWKGRSVEQYF.

V usage is TRBV19 and J usage is TRBJ2-5; 8 bases fit TRBD2. The CDR3 runs 14 residues. J gave up 7 bases and V 1 base, and 5 bases lay outside the gene matches. Germline lookup yields CDR1 LNHDA and CDR2 SQIVND (reference sequence). DNA of the CDR3: TGTGCCAGTAGTATAGCGGGGGGGGCAGGGACCCAGTACTTC. The encoded protein is CASSIAGGAGTQYF.

The gene calls are TRBV6-6 and TRBJ2-1; D possibly uses TRBD1 or TRBD2 (6 bases each). Germline assignment: CDR1 MNHNY and CDR2 SVGAGI (reference sequence). The CDR3 length is 15 residues. The V end was cut by 5 bases, the J end by 0 bases, with 11 bases between. CDR3 coding DNA: TGTGCCAGCAGTAGGGGGGCTCCCTCCTACAATGAGCAGTTCTTC. Residues: CASSRGAPSYNEQFF.

V and J are TRBV5-6 and TRBJ2-3; D possibly corresponds to TRBD2 (5 bases). V was pared by 4 bases and J by 0 bases, with 15 bases between. From germline, CDR1 is SGHDT and CDR2 YYEEEE. This CDR3 is 16 amino acids long. The CDR3 sequence: CASSTWGETSTDTQYF. The DNA for the CDR3 is TGTGCCAGCAGCACTTGGGGAGAAACTAGCACAGATACGCAGTATTTT.

The rearrangement links TRBV11-2 to TRBJ2-1, with D possibly matching TRBD2 (5 bases). CDR3 length: 15 residues. The V gene's germline CDR1 is SGHAT and CDR2 FQNNGV. V lost 1 base and J 8 bases, leaving 15 bases between the germline ends. CDR3 amino acids: CASSLVSSRRYEQFF. DNA for the CDR3: TGTGCCAGCAGCTTAGTGTCTAGCCGTCGGTATGAGCAGTTCTTC. The full variable domain, in which reference TRBV11-2 and TRBJ2-1 provide the parts outside the CDR3, is EAGVAQSPRYKIIEKRQSVAFWCNPISGHATLYWYQQILGQGPKLLIQFQNNGVVDDSQLPKDRFSAERLKGVDSTLKIQPAKLEDSAVYLCASSLVSSRRYEQFFGPGTRLTVL.

This chain links TRBV18 with TRBJ2-3; D is perhaps TRBD1 or TRBD2 (5 bases each). The CDR3 loop spans 16 amino acids. Trimming pared 5 bases from V and 2 bases from J, leaving 17 bases between. Germline CDR1 and CDR2: KGHSH and LQKENI. The CDR3 protein is CASSSGTGFYTDTQYF. In DNA form, the CDR3 reads TGTGCCAGCTCATCCGGGACCGGCTTTTACACAGATACGCAGTATTTT. The full variable domain, rest sourced from reference TRBV18 and TRBJ2-3, is NAGVMQNPRHLVRRRGQEARLRCSPMKGHSHVYWYRQLPEEGLKFMVYLQKENIIDESGMPKERFSAEFPKEGPSILRIQQVVRGDSAAYFCASSSGTGFYTDTQYFGPGTRLTVL.